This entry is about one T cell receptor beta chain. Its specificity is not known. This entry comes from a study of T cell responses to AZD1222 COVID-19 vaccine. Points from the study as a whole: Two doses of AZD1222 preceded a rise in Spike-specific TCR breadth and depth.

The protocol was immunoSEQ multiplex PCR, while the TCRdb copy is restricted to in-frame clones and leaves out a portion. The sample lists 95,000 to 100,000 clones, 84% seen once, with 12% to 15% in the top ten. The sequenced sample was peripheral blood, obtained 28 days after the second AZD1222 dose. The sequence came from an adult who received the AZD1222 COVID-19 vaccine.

DNA for the CDR3: TGTGCCAGCAGTTTTGGGGTCAGGACGAGGGCTGAAGCTTTCTTT. This translates into CASSFGVRTRAEAFF. The rearrangement joins TRBV6-2 or TRBV6-3 to TRBJ1-1; D uncertain. V was pared by 4 bases and J by 6 bases, with 18 bases between. Germline values: CDR1 MNHEY, CDR2 SVGEGT. This CDR3 region has 15 residues.